The 26 T cell receptor beta chains below all came from one sample that was sequenced in a study of blood T cell repertoires in COVID-19. Data came from immunoSEQ multiplex PCR; TCRdb stores just in-frame clones and leaves some out. The profile covers about 130,000 clones, with about 80% appearing a single time and about 10% taken by the ten largest. Material: peripheral blood. The source is a human donor in a cohort sampled during active COVID-19.

CDR3 residues: CASRVDRSTEAFF. In DNA, the CDR3 is TGTGCCAGCAGGGTGGACAGGAGCACTGAAGCTTTCTTT. V and J are TRBV2 and TRBJ1-1; 7 bases fit TRBD1. The CDR3 has 13 amino acids. From germline, CDR1 is SNHLY and CDR2 FYNNEI. The trim removed 6 bases at V and 4 bases at J, leaving 5 bases unmatched.

This clone was seen only once. The chain carries TRBV28 and TRBJ2-1; maybe TRBD1 (6 bases). CDR1 and CDR2 (germline): MDHEN, SYDVKM. V lost 6 bases to trimming and J lost 11 bases, with 11 bases between them. The CDR3 is 11 amino acids. As DNA, the CDR3 is TGTGCCAGCAGCTATGGGGGCAAGCAGTTCTTC. The encoded protein is CASSYGGKQFF.

This chain uses TRBV9 with TRBJ2-1, with 8 nucleotides matching TRBD2. Trimming cost V 7 bases and J 0 bases; bases outside gene matches: 6. The CDR3 is made up of 15 amino acids. From germline, CDR1 is SGDLS and CDR2 YYNGEE. The CDR3 reads CASSGAGVSYNEQFF. The CDR3 DNA is TGTGCCAGCTCAGGAGCGGGGGTCTCCTACAATGAGCAGTTCTTC.

J is TRBJ2-7 and V is TRBV3-1 (or the pseudogene TRBV3-2); D unclear. The germline V gene has CDR1 LGHDT and CDR2 YNNKEL (reference sequence). V dropped 1 base and J dropped 0 bases, with 10 bases sitting between them. This CDR3 is built from 15 residues. The CDR3 spells CASSQGPRSSYEQYF. The CDR3 DNA sequence: TGTGCCAGCAGCCAAGGCCCCAGAAGCTCCTACGAGCAGTACTTC.

The chain uses TRBV11-2 and TRBJ2-3; 8 bases map to TRBD2. The CDR3 runs to 17 residues. Trimming took 2 bases from V and 0 from J; bases not matched to a gene: 7. Germline assignment: CDR1 SGHAT and CDR2 FQNNGV. The CDR3 coding sequence is TGTGCCAGCAGCTTAAGCCGGGGGGGGGCAAGCACAGATACGCAGTATTTT. This gives the protein CASSLSRGGASTDTQYF. The variable domain in full, with the rest retrieved from reference TRBV11-2 and TRBJ2-3, is EAGVAQSPRYKIIEKRQSVAFWCNPISGHATLYWYQQILGQGPKLLIQFQNNGVVDDSQLPKDRFSAERLKGVDSTLKIQPAKLEDSAVYLCASSLSRGGASTDTQYFGPGTRLTVL.

This clone was counted once. The rearrangement links TRBV2 to TRBJ2-2; D may be TRBD1 (6 bases). Germline loops: CDR1 SNHLY, CDR2 FYNNEI. There are 18 residues in the CDR3. V was shortened by 6 bases and J by 6 bases, with 26 bases between the two germline ends. CDR3 protein: CASSIQIGQTRTAGELFF. CDR3 nucleotide sequence: TGTGCCAGCAGCATTCAAATCGGACAGACGCGAACCGCCGGGGAGCTGTTTTTT.

This chain uses TRBV7-3 with TRBJ2-1; 10 positions match TRBD1. Germline CDR1 is SGHTA and CDR2 is FQGTGA. There are 14 residues in the CDR3. The ends lost 5 bases at V and 10 bases at J; junction bases unmatched: 8. The CDR3 region is CASSKGQGFKEQFF. CDR3 nucleotide sequence: TGTGCCAGCAGCAAGGGACAGGGGTTTAAGGAGCAGTTCTTC. The full variable domain, with the rest looked up from reference TRBV7-3 and TRBJ2-1, is GAGVSQTPSNKVTEKGKYVELRCDPISGHTALYWYRQSLGQGPEFLIYFQGTGAADDSGLPNDRFFAVRPEGSVSTLKIQRTERGDSAVYLCASSKGQGFKEQFFGPGTRLTVL.

The rearrangement links TRBV3-1 (or the pseudogene TRBV3-2) to TRBJ2-3, with D hard to call. This CDR3 spans 12 amino acids. Germline CDR1 is LGHDT and CDR2 is YNNKEL (reference sequence). The V and J ends lost 4 bases and 5 bases respectively, with 7 bases between them. CDR3 in DNA: TGTGCCAGCAGCCTCCTCTTAGATACGCAGTATTTT. It specifies CASSLLLDTQYF.

This clone was recorded only once. The J gene is TRBJ1-5, the V gene TRBV30; D possibly corresponds to TRBD1 (6 bases). CDR3 size: 14 residues. Germline-derived CDR1 and CDR2 are GTSNPN and SVGIG (reference sequence). V lost 3 bases, J lost 4 bases, and 13 bases lay in between. CDR3 loop: CAWSERTVNQPQHF. The CDR3 DNA is TGTGCCTGGAGCGAACGGACAGTAAATCAGCCCCAGCATTTT.

The V and J genes are TRBV7-9 and TRBJ2-3; TRBD2 is a possible D gene (5 bases). Looked up from germline, CDR1 is SEHNR and CDR2 is FQNEAQ (reference sequence). The CDR3 sequence is 16 residues long. V lost 0 bases and J lost 1, with 11 bases in between. The CDR3 region is CASSLAVGIGTDTQYF. CDR3 sequence (DNA): TGTGCCAGCAGCTTAGCGGTCGGGATCGGCACAGATACGCAGTATTTT. Complete variable domain (other parts from reference TRBV7-9 and TRBJ2-3): DTGVSQNPRHKITKRGQNVTFRCDPISEHNRLYWYRQTLGQGPEFLTYFQNEAQLEKSRLLSDRFSAERPKGSFSTLEIQRTEQGDSAMYLCASSLAVGIGTDTQYFGPGTRLTVL.

This clone was picked up one time. V is TRBV7-2 and J is TRBJ1-1; D may be TRBD1 (5 bases). In germline, CDR1 is SGHTA, CDR2 FQGNSA. CDR3 length: 13 residues. V lost 6 bases and J 1 base, leaving 9 bases between the germline ends. CDR3 bases: TGTGCCAGCAGTTCAGACAGGAACACTGAAGCTTTCTTT. Translating gives CASSSDRNTEAFF.

The sample holds one count of this clone. This rearrangement joins TRBV5-1 to TRBJ1-1; D perhaps matches TRBD1 (6 bases). Germline V CDR1 and CDR2: SGHRS, YFSETQ. V was shortened by 4 bases and J by 3 bases, with 16 bases between the two germline ends. CDR3 length: 15 amino acids. CDR3 nucleotide sequence: TGCGCCAGCAGCGCCCGGGGGGCAGGGGACACTGAAGCTTTCTTT. This gives the protein CASSARGAGDTEAFF. The full variable domain, with the rest looked up from reference TRBV5-1 and TRBJ1-1, is KAGVTQTPRYLIKTRGQQVTLSCSPISGHRSVSWYQQTPGQGLQFLFEYFSETQRNKGNFPGRFSGRQFSNSRSEMNVSTLELGDSALYLCASSARGAGDTEAFFGQGTRLTVV.

The V and J genes are TRBV6-6 and TRBJ2-7; TRBD1 agrees at 8 bases. The CDR3 spans 15 residues. After removal of 5 bases from V and 1 base from J, the junction contained 7 bases not matched to a gene. The germline V gene encodes CDR1 MNHNY and CDR2 SVGAGI (reference sequence). CDR3 bases: TGTGCCAGCAGTACCTCCGGGACAGGTTCCTACGAGCAGTACTTC. Translation: CASSTSGTGSYEQYF.

V is TRBV6-5 and J is TRBJ1-5, with D possibly being TRBD1 (5 bases). This CDR3 comprises 13 residues. Deletions cut 6 bases from V and 7 bases from J, with 13 bases between. Germline V gives CDR1 MNHEY, CDR2 SVGAGI. CDR3 DNA: TGTGCCAGCAGCCCCGGGAGGGACCAGCCCCAGCATTTT. This encodes CASSPGRDQPQHF.

J is TRBJ1-2 and V is TRBV6-5; D gene unclear. The germline CDR1 and CDR2 sequences are MNHEY and SVGAGI. The CDR3 runs to 14 residues. V lost 0 bases, J lost 8 bases, and 13 bases lay in between. CDR3 in amino acids: CASSYSTGKQGYTF. CDR3 sequence (DNA): TGTGCCAGCAGTTACTCGACCGGGAAACAGGGCTACACCTTC.

The gene calls are TRBV5-5 and TRBJ1-5; TRBD1 agrees at 9 bases. The V gene's germline CDR1 is SGHKS and CDR2 YYEKEE (reference sequence). The V gene end was trimmed by 4 bases and the J gene end by 4 bases; junction bases not matched to a gene: 3. This CDR3 spans 14 amino acids. CDR3 in amino acids: CASSPGQGNQPQHF. CDR3 sequence (DNA): TGTGCCAGCAGCCCGGGACAGGGTAATCAGCCCCAGCATTTT.

V is TRBV14 and J is TRBJ2-1; 16 bases align to TRBD2. This CDR3 contains 19 residues. The V and J ends lost 2 bases and 6 bases, in that order; junction bases with no gene match: 10. Germline V lookup: CDR1 SGHDN, CDR2 FVKESK. This CDR3 reads CASSQNPGTSGGESNEQFF. CDR3 coding DNA: TGTGCCAGCAGCCAAAACCCCGGGACTAGCGGGGGGGAGAGCAATGAGCAGTTCTTC.

The V call is TRBV5-1, the J call TRBJ2-7; possible D gene TRBD2, 6 bases. V was cut by 4 bases and J by 2 bases, with 19 bases left in between. From germline, CDR1 is SGHRS and CDR2 YFSETQ. The CDR3 is 16 amino acids. The CDR3 loop is CASSPEGVATPYEQYF. The DNA of the CDR3 is TGCGCCAGCAGCCCGGAGGGAGTGGCTACCCCCTACGAGCAGTACTTC.

This chain connects TRBV3-1 (or the pseudogene TRBV3-2) to TRBJ1-2, with D maybe TRBD1 (6 bases). This CDR3 has 15 amino acids. CDR1 and CDR2 from the germline V gene are LGHDT and YNNKEL (reference sequence). V was trimmed by 1 base and J by 4 bases, leaving 13 bases between them. CDR3 DNA sequence: TGTGCCAGCAGCCAAGTATCGGCAGGGGCCTATGGCTACACCTTC. As protein: CASSQVSAGAYGYTF.

This clone has just one count. V is TRBV29-1 and J is TRBJ2-2, with 7 bases aligning to TRBD2. This CDR3 spans 14 amino acids. Germline V gene data show CDR1 as SQVTM and CDR2 as ANQGSEA. The ends lost 7 bases at V and 0 bases at J; junction bases unmatched: 5. CDR3 region: CSALGGSNTGELFF. The DNA for the CDR3 is TGCAGCGCCCTGGGGGGGTCGAACACCGGGGAGCTGTTTTTT.

This clone came up once. The chain couples TRBV19 to TRBJ1-5, with TRBD1 matching 9 bases. Germline-derived CDR1 and CDR2 are LNHDA and SQIVND (reference sequence). J lost 1 base, V lost 4 bases, and 5 bases had no gene match. The CDR3 consists of 16 residues. For the CDR3, the DNA is TGTGCCAGTAGTACTGGGACAGGGCGGAGCAATCAGCCCCAGCATTTT. It codes for CASSTGTGRSNQPQHF. Together with reference TRBV19 and TRBJ1-5, the CDR3 gives the full variable domain: DGGITQSPKYLFRKEGQNVTLSCEQNLNHDAMYWYRQDPGQGLRLIYYSQIVNDFQKGDIAEGYSVSREKKESFPLTVTSAQKNPTAFYLCASSTGTGRSNQPQHFGDGTRLSIL.

The rearrangement links TRBV6-6 to TRBJ1-1; D might be TRBD1 (6 bases). Germline values: CDR1 MNHNY, CDR2 SVGAGI (reference sequence). The CDR3 has 15 residues. V lost 6 bases and J lost 1, with 15 bases in between. Here the CDR3 DNA reads TGTGCCAGCAGGCGGGGGGCAGCCAAGAACACTGAAGCTTTCTTT. Its translation: CASRRGAAKNTEAFF.

The chain carries TRBV6-5 and TRBJ1-1; no firm D call. Deletions cut 8 bases from V and 3 bases from J, with 16 bases between. The CDR3 is 14 amino acids. Germline V lookup: CDR1 MNHEY, CDR2 SVGAGI. Written as DNA, the CDR3 is TGTGCCAGCCGGGGTGGCGCAAGCTACACTGAAGCTTTCTTT. It encodes CASRGGASYTEAFF.

This chain uses TRBV6-5 with TRBJ1-1; D uncertain. The CDR3 extends over 15 amino acids. Germline V gene sequence: CDR1 MNHEY, CDR2 SVGAGI. The ends were cut back, 2 bases at V and 0 bases at J, with 10 bases in the middle. The DNA of the CDR3 is TGTGCCAGCAGTTACGGTCGGGTTCTGAACACTGAAGCTTTCTTT. The encoded protein is CASSYGRVLNTEAFF.

The rearrangement links TRBV5-5 to TRBJ1-1; 7 bases are a match to TRBD1. The CDR3 consists of 16 residues. With 4 bases clipped from V and 1 base from J, the junction kept 10 bases outside the gene matches. Germline V gene lookup returns CDR1 SGHKS and CDR2 YYEKEE (reference sequence). CDR3 sequence: CASSARQGPPNTEAFF. The CDR3 DNA is TGTGCCAGCAGCGCCAGACAGGGTCCCCCGAACACTGAAGCTTTCTTT.

This clone was seen more than once but under ten times. The genes are TRBV29-1 and TRBJ1-1; 8 bases are shared with TRBD1. After removal of 5 bases from V and 0 bases from J, the junction contained 11 bases not matched to a gene. In germline, CDR1 is SQVTM, CDR2 ANQGSEA. This CDR3 has 16 residues. The CDR3 reads CSVRGQEYTMNTEAFF. The DNA of the CDR3 is TGCAGCGTTCGGGGACAGGAATACACCATGAACACTGAAGCTTTCTTT.